This is a list of T cell receptor beta chains from one sample in a study of cytomegalovirus exposure and HLA in healthy donors. Profiling relied on immunoSEQ multiplex PCR, and the TCRdb table lists in-frame clones only, not all of them. The sample has around 130,000 clones, roughly 90% seen once. The sequenced sample was PBMCs. The receptors derive from a man aged 25-45 years in good health and CMV-seronegative. Each CDR3 is given with its conserved first and last residue. The order of the fields is clone size, J gene, D gene, V gene, CDR3 DNA, CDR3 protein. D genes are given only for firm matches. Where a row states a size, it is once, few, many or the class of an expanded clone; other rows omit it.

.,TRBJ1-1,.,TRBV27,TGTGCCAGCAGTTTTCAGGTTAACACTGAAGCTTTCTTT,CASSFQVNTEAFF
.,TRBJ2-1,.,TRBV29-1,TGCAGCGTTGAAGAGGCCCTTTGGAGTGAGCAGTTCTTC,CSVEEALWSEQFF
.,TRBJ2-7,TRBD1,TRBV11-1,TGTGCCAGCAGCTTTGACAGGGGAGGCGAGCAGTACTTC,CASSFDRGGEQYF
.,TRBJ1-6,.,TRBV9,TGTGCCAGCAGCGTACAGGGGCAGGGTTCACCCCTCCACTTT,CASSVQGQGSPLHF
.,TRBJ1-1,TRBD1,TRBV14,TGTGCCAGCAGCCCAATCGGACAGGCAGACGCTGAAGCTTTCTTT,CASSPIGQADAEAFF
.,TRBJ1-1,.,TRBV11-2,TGTGCCAGCAGCGGACACCTGAACACTGAAGCTTTCTTT,CASSGHLNTEAFF
.,TRBJ2-5,.,TRBV11-2,TGTGCCAGCAGCTTAGAGTACAGGGTTGGAGAGACCCAGTACTTC,CASSLEYRVGETQYF
.,TRBJ2-7,TRBD1,TRBV18,TGTGCCAGCTCACCAAGGACAGGCACGAGCCACGAGCAGTACTTC,CASSPRTGTSHEQYF
.,TRBJ1-1,TRBD1,TRBV29-1,TGCAGCGTTCAGTTGACAGGGGGATTGAACACTGAAGCTTTCTTT,CSVQLTGGLNTEAFF
.,TRBJ2-5,.,TRBV7-2,TGTGCCAGCAGCCTCCAGGGGGGAATGGAGACCCAGTACTTC,CASSLQGGMETQYF
few,TRBJ1-5,.,TRBV19,TGTGCCAGTAGTATAGAGGTCAGTCAGCCCCAGCATTTT,CASSIEVSQPQHF
.,TRBJ2-1,TRBD2,TRBV27,TGTGCCAGCAGAATGGGAGGGATCGATGAGCAGTTCTTC,CASRMGGIDEQFF
.,TRBJ2-3,TRBD1,TRBV6-1,TGTGCCAGCAGTGAAAAGGGGGCTGGCACAGATACGCAGTATTTT,CASSEKGAGTDTQYF